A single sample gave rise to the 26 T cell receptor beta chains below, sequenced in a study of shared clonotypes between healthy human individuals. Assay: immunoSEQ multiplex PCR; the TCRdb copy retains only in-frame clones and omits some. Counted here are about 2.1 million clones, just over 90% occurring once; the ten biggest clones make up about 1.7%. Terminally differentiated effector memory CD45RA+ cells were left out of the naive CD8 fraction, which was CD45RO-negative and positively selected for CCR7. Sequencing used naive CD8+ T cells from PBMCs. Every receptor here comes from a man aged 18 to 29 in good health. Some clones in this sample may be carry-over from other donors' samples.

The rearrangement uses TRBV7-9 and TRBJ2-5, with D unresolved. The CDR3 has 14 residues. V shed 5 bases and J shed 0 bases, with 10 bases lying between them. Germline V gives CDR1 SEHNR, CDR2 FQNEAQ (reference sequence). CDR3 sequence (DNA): TGTGCCAGCAGCCCGGTCCGGTACCAAGAGACCCAGTACTTC. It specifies CASSPVRYQETQYF.

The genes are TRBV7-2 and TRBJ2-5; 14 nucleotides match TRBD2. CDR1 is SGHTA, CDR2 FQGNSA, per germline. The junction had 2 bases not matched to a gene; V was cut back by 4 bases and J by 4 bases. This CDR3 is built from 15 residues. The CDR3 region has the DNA TGTGCCAGCAGCTCGGGACTAGCGGGAGTAGAGACCCAGTACTTC. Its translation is CASSSGLAGVETQYF.

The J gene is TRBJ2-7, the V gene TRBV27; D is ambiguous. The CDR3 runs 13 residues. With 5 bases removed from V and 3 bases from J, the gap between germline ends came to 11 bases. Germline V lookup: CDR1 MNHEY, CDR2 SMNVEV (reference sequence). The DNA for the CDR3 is TGTGCCAGCAGTGCTCTCGTAAGCTACGAGCAGTACTTC. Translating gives CASSALVSYEQYF.

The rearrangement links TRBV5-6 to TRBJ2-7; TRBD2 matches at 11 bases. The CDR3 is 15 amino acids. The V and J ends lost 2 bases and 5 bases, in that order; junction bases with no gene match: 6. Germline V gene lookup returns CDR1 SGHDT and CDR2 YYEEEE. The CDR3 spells CASSFSGRALDEQYF. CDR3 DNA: TGTGCCAGCAGCTTTAGCGGGAGGGCCCTGGACGAGCAGTACTTC.

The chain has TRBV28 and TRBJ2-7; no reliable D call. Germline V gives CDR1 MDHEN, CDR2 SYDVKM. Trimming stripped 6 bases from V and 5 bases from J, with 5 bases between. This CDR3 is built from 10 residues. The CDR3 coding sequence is TGTGCCAGCAGGGCTAACGAGCAGTACTTC. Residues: CASRANEQYF.

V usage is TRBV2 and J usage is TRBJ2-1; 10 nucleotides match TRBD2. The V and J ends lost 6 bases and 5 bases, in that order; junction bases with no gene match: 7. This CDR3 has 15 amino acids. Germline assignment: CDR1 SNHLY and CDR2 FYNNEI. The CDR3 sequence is CASRAIAGGDNEQFF. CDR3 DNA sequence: TGTGCCAGCAGGGCAATAGCGGGAGGCGACAATGAGCAGTTCTTC.

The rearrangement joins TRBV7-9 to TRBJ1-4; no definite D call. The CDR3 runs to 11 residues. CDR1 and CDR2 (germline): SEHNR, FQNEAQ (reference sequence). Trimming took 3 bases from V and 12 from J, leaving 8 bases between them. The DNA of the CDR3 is TGTGCCAGCAGCTTGGACGAGGAACTGTTTTTT. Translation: CASSLDEELFF.

The CDR3, as DNA: TGCGCCAGCAGCCAAGGGGCGGCCTCGGTACCTCGCGGGAGCTCCTACAATGAGCAGTTCTTC. Encoded protein: CASSQGAASVPRGSSYNEQFF. The V and J genes are TRBV4-3 and TRBJ2-1, with 7 bases that match TRBD2. J gave up 0 bases and V 1 base, and 18 bases lay outside the gene matches. The length of the CDR3 is 21 residues. CDR1 is LGHNA, CDR2 YSLEER, per germline.

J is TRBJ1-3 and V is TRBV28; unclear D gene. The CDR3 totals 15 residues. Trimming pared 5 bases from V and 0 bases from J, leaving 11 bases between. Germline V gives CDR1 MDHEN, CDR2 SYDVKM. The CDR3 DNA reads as TGTGCCAGCAGTCCCGCTGTCCACTCTGGAAACACCATATATTTT. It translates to CASSPAVHSGNTIYF.

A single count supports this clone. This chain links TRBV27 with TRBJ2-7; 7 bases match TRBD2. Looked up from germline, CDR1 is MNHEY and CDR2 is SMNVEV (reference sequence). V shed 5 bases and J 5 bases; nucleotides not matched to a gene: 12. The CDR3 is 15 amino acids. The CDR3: CASSGSGGRIHEQYF. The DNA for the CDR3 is TGTGCCAGCAGTGGGTCTGGCGGGAGAATCCACGAGCAGTACTTC.

CDR3 residues: CASSLRLPQGGLAGTDYEQYF. For the CDR3, the DNA is TGTGCCAGCAGTCTACGTCTCCCTCAGGGGGGCCTAGCGGGAACGGACTACGAGCAGTACTTC. This chain connects TRBV28 to TRBJ2-7; 9 nucleotides line up with TRBD2. After removal of 5 bases from V and 3 bases from J, the junction contained 26 bases not matched to a gene. Germline assignment: CDR1 MDHEN and CDR2 SYDVKM. The CDR3 is 21 residues long.

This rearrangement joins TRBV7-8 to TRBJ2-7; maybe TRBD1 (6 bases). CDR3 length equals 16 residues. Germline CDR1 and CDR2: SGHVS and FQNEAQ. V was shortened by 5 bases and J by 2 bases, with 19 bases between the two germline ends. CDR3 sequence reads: CASSPLRGSVTYEQYF. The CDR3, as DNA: TGTGCCAGCAGCCCCCTAAGGGGGAGTGTCACCTACGAGCAGTACTTC.

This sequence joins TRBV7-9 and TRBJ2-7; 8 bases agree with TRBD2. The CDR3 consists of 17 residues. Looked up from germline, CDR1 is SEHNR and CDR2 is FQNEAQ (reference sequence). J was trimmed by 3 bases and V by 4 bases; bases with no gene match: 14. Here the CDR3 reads CASSSDRDSGRVYEQYF. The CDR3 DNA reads TGTGCCAGCAGCTCGGACCGGGACTCCGGGAGGGTCTACGAGCAGTACTTC.

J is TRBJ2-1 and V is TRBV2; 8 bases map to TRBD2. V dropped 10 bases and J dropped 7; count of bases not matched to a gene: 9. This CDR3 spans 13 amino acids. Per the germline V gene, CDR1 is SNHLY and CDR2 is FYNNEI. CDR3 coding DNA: TGTGCCATCGCGGGAGGATGGTATAATGAGCAGTTCTTC. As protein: CAIAGGWYNEQFF.

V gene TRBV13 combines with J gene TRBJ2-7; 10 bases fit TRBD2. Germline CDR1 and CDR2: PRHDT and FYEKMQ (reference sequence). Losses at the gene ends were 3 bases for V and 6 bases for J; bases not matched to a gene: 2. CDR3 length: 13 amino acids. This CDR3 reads CASSFSGRPEQYF. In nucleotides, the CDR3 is TGTGCCAGCAGCTTTAGCGGGAGGCCCGAGCAGTACTTC.

The CDR3: CATSRDRQDHHTF. The CDR3 nucleotides are TGTGCCACCAGCAGAGATCGACAGGATCACCACACCTTC. This chain connects TRBV15 to TRBJ1-2, with D possibly TRBD1 on 6 matching bases. CDR1 and CDR2 (germline): LNHNV, YYDKDF (reference sequence). Trimming took off 0 bases at V and 12 bases at J, with 14 bases between the two ends. The CDR3 loop spans 13 amino acids.

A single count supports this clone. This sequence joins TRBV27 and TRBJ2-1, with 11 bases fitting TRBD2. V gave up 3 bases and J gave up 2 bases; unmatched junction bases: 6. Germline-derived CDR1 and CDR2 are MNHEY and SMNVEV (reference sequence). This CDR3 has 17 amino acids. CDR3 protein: CASSLTSGIITYNEQFF. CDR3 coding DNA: TGTGCCAGCAGTTTGACTAGCGGGATCATTACCTACAATGAGCAGTTCTTC.

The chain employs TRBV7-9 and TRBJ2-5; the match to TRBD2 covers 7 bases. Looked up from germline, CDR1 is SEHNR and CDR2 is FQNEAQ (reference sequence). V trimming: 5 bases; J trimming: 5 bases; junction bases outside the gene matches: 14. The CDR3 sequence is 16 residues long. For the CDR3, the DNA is TGTGCCAGCAGCCCCCATAGCGGGTTCGGGGGGGAGACCCAGTACTTC. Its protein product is CASSPHSGFGGETQYF.

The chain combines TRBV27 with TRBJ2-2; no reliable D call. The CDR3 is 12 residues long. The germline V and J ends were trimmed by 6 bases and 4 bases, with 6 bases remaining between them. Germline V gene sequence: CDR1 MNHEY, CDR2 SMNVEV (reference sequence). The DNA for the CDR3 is TGTGCCAGCAGACAATTCACCGGGGAGCTGTTTTTT. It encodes CASRQFTGELFF.

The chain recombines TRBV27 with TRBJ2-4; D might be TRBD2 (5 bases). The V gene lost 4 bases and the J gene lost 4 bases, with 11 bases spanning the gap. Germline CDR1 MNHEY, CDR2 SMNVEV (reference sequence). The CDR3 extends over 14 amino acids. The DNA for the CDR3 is TGTGCCAGCAGTTCCGGGTCGGGGAAAAACATTCAGTACTTC. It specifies CASSSGSGKNIQYF.

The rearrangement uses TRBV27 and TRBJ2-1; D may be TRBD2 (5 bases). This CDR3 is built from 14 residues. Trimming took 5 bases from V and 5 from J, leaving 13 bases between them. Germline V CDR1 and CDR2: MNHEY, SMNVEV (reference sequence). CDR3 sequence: CASSRQRRNNEQFF. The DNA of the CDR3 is TGTGCCAGCAGTCGCCAGCGGCGGAACAATGAGCAGTTCTTC.

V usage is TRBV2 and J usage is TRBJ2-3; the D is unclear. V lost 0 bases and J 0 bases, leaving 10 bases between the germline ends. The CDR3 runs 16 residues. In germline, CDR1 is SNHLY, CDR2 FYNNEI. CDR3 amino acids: CASSEAEGVSTDTQYF. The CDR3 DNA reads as TGTGCCAGCAGTGAAGCTGAAGGAGTGAGCACAGATACGCAGTATTTT.

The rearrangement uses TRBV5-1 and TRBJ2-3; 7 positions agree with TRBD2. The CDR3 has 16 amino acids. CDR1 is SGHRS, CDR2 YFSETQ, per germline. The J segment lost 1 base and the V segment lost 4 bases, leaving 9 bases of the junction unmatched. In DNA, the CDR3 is TGCGCCAGCAGCCCCAGGGAGGGCGGACGCACAGATACGCAGTATTTT. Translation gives CASSPREGGRTDTQYF.

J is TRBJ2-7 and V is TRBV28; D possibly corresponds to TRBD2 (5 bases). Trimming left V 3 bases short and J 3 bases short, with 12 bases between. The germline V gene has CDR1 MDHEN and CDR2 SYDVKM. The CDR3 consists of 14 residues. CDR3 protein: CASSLMGEGYEQYF. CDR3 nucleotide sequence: TGTGCCAGCAGTTTGATGGGAGAGGGCTACGAGCAGTACTTC. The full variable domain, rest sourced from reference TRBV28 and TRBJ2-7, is DVKVTQSSRYLVKRTGEKVFLECVQDMDHENMFWYRQDPGLGLRLIYFSYDVKMKEKGDIPEGYSVSREKKERFSLILESASTNQTSMYLCASSLMGEGYEQYFGPGTRLTVT.

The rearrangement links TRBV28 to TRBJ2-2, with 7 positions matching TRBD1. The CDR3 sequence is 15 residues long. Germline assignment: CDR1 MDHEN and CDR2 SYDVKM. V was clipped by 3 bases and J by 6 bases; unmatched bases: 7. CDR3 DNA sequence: TGTGCCAGCAGTTTCAGGGGGAACGGCGCCGGGGAGCTGTTTTTT. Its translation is CASSFRGNGAGELFF.

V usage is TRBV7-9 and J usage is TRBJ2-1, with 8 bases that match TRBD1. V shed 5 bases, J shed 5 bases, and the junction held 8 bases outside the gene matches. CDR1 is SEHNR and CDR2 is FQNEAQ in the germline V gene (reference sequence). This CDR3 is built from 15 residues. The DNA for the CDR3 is TGTGCCAGCAGCCCCCGGACAGGGAGTCACAATGAGCAGTTCTTC. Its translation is CASSPRTGSHNEQFF.